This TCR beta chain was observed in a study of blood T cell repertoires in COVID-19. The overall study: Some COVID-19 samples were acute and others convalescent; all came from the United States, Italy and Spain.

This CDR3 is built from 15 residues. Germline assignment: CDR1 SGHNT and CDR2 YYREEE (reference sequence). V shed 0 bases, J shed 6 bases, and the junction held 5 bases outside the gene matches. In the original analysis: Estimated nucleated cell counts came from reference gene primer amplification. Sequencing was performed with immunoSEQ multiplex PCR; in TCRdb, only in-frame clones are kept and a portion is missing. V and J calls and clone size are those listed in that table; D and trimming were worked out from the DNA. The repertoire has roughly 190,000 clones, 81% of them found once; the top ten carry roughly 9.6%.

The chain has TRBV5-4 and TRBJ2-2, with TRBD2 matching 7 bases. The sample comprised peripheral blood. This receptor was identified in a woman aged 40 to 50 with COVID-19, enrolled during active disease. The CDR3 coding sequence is TGTGCCAGCAGCTTGGCCAAAGGGAGGGCCGGGGAGCTGTTTTTT. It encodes CASSLAKGRAGELFF.